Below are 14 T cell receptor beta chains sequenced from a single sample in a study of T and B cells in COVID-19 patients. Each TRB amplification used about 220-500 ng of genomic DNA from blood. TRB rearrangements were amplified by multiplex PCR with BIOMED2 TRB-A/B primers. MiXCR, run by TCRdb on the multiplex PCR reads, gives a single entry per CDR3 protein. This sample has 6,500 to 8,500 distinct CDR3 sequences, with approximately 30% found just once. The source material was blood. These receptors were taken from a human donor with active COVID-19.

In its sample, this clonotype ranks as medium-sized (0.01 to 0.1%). CDR3 protein: CASSLQSFGYTF. In nucleotides, the CDR3 is TGTGCCAGTAGTCTGCAAAGCTTTGGCTACACCTTC. The chain has TRBV19 and TRBJ1-2; no clear D gene. The ends were cut back, 5 bases at V and 7 bases at J, with 11 bases in the middle. Per the germline V gene, CDR1 is LNHDA and CDR2 is SQIVND (reference sequence). The CDR3 contains 12 residues.

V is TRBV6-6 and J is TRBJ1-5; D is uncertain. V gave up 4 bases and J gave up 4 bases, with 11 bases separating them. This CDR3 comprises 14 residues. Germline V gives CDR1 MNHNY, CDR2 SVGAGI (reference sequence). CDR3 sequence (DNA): TGTGCCAGCAGTTTGGGCCTTCAAAATCAGCCCCAGCATTTT. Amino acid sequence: CASSLGLQNQPQHF.

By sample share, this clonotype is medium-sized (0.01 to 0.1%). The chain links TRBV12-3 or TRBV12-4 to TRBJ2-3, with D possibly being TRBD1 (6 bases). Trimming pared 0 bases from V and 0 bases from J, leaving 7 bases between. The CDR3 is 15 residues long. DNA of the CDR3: TGTGCCAGCAGTTTAGCGGGGGCGAGCACAGATACGCAGTATTTT. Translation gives CASSLAGASTDTQYF.

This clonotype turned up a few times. The CDR3 DNA follows: TGTGCCAGCAGTTGGGACAGGTCTGAGGATCAGCCCCAGCATTTT. Its protein is CASSWDRSEDQPQHF. The genes are TRBV6-5 and TRBJ1-5, with TRBD1 identical over 8 bases. The junction had 7 bases not matched to a gene; V was cut back by 4 bases and J by 5 bases. CDR1 and CDR2 (germline): MNHEY, SVGAGI. The CDR3 covers 15 residues.

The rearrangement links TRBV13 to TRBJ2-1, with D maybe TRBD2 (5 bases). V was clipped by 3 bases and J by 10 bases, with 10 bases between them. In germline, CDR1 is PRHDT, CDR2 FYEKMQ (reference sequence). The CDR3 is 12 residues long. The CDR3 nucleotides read TGTGCCAGCAGCTTGGACTGGGGAGAGCAGTTCTTC. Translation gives CASSLDWGEQFF.

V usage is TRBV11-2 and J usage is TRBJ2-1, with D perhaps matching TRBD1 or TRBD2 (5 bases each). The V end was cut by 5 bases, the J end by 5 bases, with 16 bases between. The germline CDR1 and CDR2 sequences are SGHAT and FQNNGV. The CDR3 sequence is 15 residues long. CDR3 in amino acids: CASSHWDQDDNEQFF. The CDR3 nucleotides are TGTGCCAGCAGCCACTGGGACCAGGACGACAATGAGCAGTTCTTC.

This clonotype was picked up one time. The CDR3 region has the DNA TGCAGTGCACACGACAACAGGGGACCTCAAGAGACCCAGTACTTC. Translation gives CSAHDNRGPQETQYF. The chain couples TRBV20-1 to TRBJ2-5, with 7 bases fitting TRBD1. V dropped 6 bases and J dropped 2; count of bases not matched to a gene: 12. The germline gives CDR1 DFQATT, CDR2 SNEGSKA (reference sequence). This CDR3 spans 15 amino acids.

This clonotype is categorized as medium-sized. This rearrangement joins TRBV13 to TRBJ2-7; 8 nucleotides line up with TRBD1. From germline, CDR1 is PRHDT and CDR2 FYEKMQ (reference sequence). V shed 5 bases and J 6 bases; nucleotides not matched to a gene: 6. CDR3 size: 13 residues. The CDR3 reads CASSAGTGGEQYV. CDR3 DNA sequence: TGTGCCAGCAGCGCCGGGACAGGTGGCGAGCAGTACGTC.

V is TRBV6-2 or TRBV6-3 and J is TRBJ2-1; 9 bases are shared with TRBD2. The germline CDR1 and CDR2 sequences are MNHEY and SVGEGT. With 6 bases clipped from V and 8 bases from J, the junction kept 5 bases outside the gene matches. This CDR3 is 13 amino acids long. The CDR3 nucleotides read TGTGCCAGCAGAGGGACTAGCCGCGATGAGCAGTTCTTC. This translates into CASRGTSRDEQFF.

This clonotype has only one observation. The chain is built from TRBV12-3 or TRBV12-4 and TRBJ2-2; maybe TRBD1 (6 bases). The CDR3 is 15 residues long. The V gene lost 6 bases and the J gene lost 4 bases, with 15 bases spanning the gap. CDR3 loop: CASSRGQSSTGELFF. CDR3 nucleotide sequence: TGTGCCAGCAGCCGTGGACAGTCTTCCACCGGGGAGCTGTTTTTT.

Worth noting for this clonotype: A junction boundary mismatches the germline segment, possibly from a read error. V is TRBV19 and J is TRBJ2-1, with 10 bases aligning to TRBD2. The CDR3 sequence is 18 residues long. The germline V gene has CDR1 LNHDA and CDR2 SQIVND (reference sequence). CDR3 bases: TGTGCCAGCAGTATAGCGGGGGGAAGGGGGGCCCCCTACAATGAGCAGTTCTTC. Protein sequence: CASSIAGGRGAPYNEQFF.

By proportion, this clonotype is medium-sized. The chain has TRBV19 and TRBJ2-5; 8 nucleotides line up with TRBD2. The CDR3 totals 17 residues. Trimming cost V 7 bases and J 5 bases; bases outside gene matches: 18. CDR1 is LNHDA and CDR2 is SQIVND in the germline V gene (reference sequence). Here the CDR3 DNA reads TGTGCCAGTACCCCCAGCCGACCGGGACTAGTGAGGGAGACCCAGTACTTC. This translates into CASTPSRPGLVRETQYF.

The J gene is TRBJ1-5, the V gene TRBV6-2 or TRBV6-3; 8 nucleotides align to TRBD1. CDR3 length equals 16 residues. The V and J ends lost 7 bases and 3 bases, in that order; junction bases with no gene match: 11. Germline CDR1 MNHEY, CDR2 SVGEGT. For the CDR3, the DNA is TGTGCCAGCAACCCCACGGGGACAGGACCCAATCAGCCCCAGCATTTT. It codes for CASNPTGTGPNQPQHF.

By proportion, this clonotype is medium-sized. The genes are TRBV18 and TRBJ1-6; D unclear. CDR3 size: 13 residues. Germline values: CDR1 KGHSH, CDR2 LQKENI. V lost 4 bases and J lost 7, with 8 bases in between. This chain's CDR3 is CASSLGLNSPLHF. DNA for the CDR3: TGTGCCAGCTCACTAGGGTTGAATTCACCCCTCCACTTT.